Described below is a single TCR beta chain sequence and its context. Its antigen is still unknown. This entry comes from a study of response to subunit inactivated influenza vaccine. Points from the study as a whole: Seasonal influenza vaccination, on each occasion, was suggested by the authors to recruit few new T cells.

Germline V gives CDR1 SEHNR, CDR2 FQNEAQ (reference sequence). Trimming removed 3 bases from V and 2 bases from J, with 9 bases in between. The CDR3 is 14 amino acids. Using its own MiXCR run on the RT-PCR reads, TCRdb lists one record per CDR3 protein. The table has roughly 570,000 distinct CDR3 sequences, approximately 14% seen once. The material sequenced was PBMCs from blood, taken 11 to 12 days after vaccination. V usage is TRBV7-9 and J usage is TRBJ2-3; a weak D match, TRBD2 (6 bases). The clonotype comes from a middle-aged man who received an inactivated influenza vaccine. CDR3 region: CASSFRTITDTQYF. CDR3 DNA: TGTGCCAGCAGCTTCAGGACTATCACAGATACGCAGTATTTT. Variable domain in full (rest from reference TRBV7-9 and TRBJ2-3): DTGVSQNPRHKITKRGQNVTFRCDPISEHNRLYWYRQTLGQGPEFLTYFQNEAQLEKSRLLSDRFSAERPKGSFSTLEIQRTEQGDSAMYLCASSFRTITDTQYFGPGTRLTVL.